The present T cell receptor (beta chain) was sequenced within a study of shared clonotypes between healthy human individuals. Study conclusions and caveats: Generation of non-shared clonotypes was less probable than generation of clonotypes shared by all four donors.

TCRdb's copy holds only in-frame clones and misses some; the assay was immunoSEQ multiplex PCR. The sample yields 2 million to 2.5 million clones, approximately 94% seen once. In regard to this clone: The target antigen is unknown.

The CDR3 has 15 amino acids. Germline V gives CDR1 MNHNY, CDR2 SVGAGI (reference sequence). Trimming removed 8 bases at V and 3 bases at J, with 18 bases between. This chain joins TRBV6-6 and TRBJ2-3; a possible D gene is TRBD2 (5 bases). This TCR was recovered from a man between 18 and 29 years old in good health. Sequenced input: naive CD4+ T cells sorted from blood. Subset specified: CD45RA+ positively selected. The chain's CDR3 is CASGPTGKATDTQYF. The CDR3 nucleotides are TGTGCCAGCGGCCCAACCGGGAAGGCTACAGATACGCAGTATTTT.